This T cell receptor (beta chain) stems from a study of blood T cell repertoires in COVID-19. Germline CDR1 reads SGHAT; CDR2 reads FQNNGV. The CDR3 extends over 11 amino acids. V was clipped by 8 bases and J by 4 bases, with 9 bases between them. As processed by the authors: Amplification with reference gene primers provided the estimates of nucleated cell counts. Clones were sequenced by immunoSEQ multiplex PCR, and TCRdb holds only the in-frame ones, with some missing. The D gene and trimming were derived from the DNA, and the V and J assignments and clone size from that table. This sample yields 50,000 or so clones, of which 80% to 95% are seen a single time; roughly 14% belongs to the top ten.

This clonotype originated in a human donor with active COVID-19. The donor label of this sample is uncertain. This chain joins TRBV11-2 and TRBJ2-7; D is uncertain. The sample comprised peripheral blood. The CDR3 loop is CASSAGYEQYF. DNA for the CDR3: TGTGCCAGCTCGGCCGGGTACGAGCAGTACTTC.